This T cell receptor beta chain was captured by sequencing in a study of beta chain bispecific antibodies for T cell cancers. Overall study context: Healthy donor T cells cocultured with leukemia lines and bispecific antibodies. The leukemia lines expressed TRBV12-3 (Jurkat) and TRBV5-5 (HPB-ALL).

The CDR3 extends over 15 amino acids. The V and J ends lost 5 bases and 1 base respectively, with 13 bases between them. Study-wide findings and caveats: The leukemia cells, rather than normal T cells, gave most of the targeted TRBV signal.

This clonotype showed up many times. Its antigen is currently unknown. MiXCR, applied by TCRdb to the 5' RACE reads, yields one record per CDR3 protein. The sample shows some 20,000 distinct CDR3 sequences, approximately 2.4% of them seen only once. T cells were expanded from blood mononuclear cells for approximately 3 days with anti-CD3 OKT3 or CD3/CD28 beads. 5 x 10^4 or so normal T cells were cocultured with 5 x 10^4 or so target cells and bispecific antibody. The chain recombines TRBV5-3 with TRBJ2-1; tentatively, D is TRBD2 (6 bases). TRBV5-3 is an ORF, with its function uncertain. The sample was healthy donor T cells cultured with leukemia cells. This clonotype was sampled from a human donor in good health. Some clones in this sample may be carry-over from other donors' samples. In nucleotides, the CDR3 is TGTGCCAGAAGTGGCCCTAGCGATTCCTACAATGAGCAGTTCTTC. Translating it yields CARSGPSDSYNEQFF.